Sequencing of this TCR beta chain was carried out in a study of blood T cell repertoires in COVID-19. On the study more broadly: Donors in the United States, Italy and Spain gave samples during acute or convalescent COVID-19. The cDNA or gDNA used as material had been derived from T cells, B-cell-depleted T cells, or PBMCs.

This clone appeared a few times. Trimming removed 0 bases from V and 2 bases from J; junction bases left unmatched: 7. This CDR3 contains 18 residues. Germline lookup yields CDR1 LGHNA and CDR2 YNFKEQ. Study processing details: Amplification with reference gene primers provided the estimates of nucleated cell counts. Clones were sequenced by immunoSEQ multiplex PCR, and TCRdb holds only the in-frame ones, with some missing. V, J and clone size were drawn from that table, and D and trimming were deduced from the DNA. The sample comprises under 150,000 clones, 70% to 90% of which are singletons, and approximately 8% rests with the top ten.

Sequenced: peripheral blood. The sequence derives from a man in his fifties or sixties with acute or convalescent COVID-19. The chain is built from TRBV4-2 and TRBJ2-7; 13 bases fit TRBD2. DNA of the CDR3: TGTGCCAGCAGCCAAGACGCCCAGGGACTAGCGGGAACCTACGAGCAGTACTTC. The encoded protein is CASSQDAQGLAGTYEQYF.